The following is a T cell receptor (beta chain) sequence with its context. Assay: immunoSEQ multiplex PCR; the TCRdb copy retains only in-frame clones and omits some. Counted here are fewer than 35,000 clones, approximately 85% occurring once; the ten biggest clones make up 7.5% to 9.5%. The data belong to a study of cytotoxic CD8 clonotypes in ibrutinib-treated CLL. The V end lost 4 bases, the J end lost 9 bases, and 10 bases lay between the germline ends. Per the germline V gene, CDR1 is SNHLY and CDR2 is FYNNEI. The CDR3 extends over 12 amino acids. This material consisted of PBMCs, taken after 24 months of ibrutinib treatment. This sequence was found in a human donor with chronic lymphocytic leukemia. V is TRBV2 and J is TRBJ2-1; D unresolved. The CDR3 DNA sequence: TGTGCCAGCAGTGCGTCCTTTTTTGAGCAGTTCTTC. Amino acid sequence: CASSASFFEQFF.